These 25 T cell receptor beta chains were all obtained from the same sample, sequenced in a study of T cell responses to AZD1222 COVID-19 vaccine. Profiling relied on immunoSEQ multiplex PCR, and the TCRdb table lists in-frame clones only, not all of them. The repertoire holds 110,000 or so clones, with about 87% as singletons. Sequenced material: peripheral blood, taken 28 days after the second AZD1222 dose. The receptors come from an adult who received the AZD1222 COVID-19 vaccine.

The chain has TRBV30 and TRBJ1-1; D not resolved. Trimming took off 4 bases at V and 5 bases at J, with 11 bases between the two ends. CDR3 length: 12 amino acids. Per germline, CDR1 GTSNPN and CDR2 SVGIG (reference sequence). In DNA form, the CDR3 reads TGTGCCTGGACTTTAATTCCGACTGAAGCTTTCTTT. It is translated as CAWTLIPTEAFF.

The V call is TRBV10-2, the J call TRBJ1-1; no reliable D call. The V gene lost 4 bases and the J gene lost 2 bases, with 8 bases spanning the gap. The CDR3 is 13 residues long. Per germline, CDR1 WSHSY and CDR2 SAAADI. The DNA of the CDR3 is TGCGCCAGCAGTGTAGACACAAACACTGAAGCTTTCTTT. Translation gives CASSVDTNTEAFF.

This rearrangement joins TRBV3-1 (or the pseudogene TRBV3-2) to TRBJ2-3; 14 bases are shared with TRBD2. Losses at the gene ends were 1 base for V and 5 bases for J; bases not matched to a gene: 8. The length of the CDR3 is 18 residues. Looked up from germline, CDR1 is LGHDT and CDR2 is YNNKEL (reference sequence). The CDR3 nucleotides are TGTGCCAGCAGCCAAGCGGGACTAGCGGGAGTAAAAGGAGATACGCAGTATTTT. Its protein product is CASSQAGLAGVKGDTQYF.

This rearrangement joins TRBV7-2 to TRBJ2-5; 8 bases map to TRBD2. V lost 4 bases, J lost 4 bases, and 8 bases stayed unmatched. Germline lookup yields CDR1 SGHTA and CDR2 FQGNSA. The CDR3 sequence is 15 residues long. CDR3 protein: CASSSITLAGETQYF. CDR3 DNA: TGTGCCAGCAGCTCCATAACCCTAGCGGGAGAGACCCAGTACTTC.

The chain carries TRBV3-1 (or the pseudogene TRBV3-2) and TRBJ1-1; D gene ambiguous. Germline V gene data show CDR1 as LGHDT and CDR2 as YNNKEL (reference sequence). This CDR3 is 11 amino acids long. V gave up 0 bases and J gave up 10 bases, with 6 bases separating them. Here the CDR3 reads CASSQDGRAFF. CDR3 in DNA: TGTGCCAGCAGCCAAGACGGGAGAGCTTTCTTT.

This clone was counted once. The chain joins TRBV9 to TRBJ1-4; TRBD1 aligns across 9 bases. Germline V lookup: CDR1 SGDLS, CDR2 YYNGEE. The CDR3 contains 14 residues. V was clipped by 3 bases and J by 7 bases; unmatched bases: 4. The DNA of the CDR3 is TGTGCCAGCAGCGACCGACAGGGGGGTGAAAAACTGTTTTTT. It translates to CASSDRQGGEKLFF.

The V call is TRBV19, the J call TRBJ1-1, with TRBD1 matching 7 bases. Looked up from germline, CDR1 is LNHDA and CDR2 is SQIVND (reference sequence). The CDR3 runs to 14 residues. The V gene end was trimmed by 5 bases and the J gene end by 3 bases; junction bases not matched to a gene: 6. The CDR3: CASSPGTDYTEAFF. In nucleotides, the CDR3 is TGTGCCAGTAGTCCCGGGACAGATTACACTGAAGCTTTCTTT.

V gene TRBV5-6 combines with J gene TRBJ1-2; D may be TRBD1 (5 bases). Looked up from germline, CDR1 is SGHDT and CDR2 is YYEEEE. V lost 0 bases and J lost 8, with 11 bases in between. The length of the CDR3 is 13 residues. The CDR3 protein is CASSLAGARGYTF. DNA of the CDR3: TGTGCCAGCAGCTTGGCCGGGGCGCGGGGCTACACCTTC.

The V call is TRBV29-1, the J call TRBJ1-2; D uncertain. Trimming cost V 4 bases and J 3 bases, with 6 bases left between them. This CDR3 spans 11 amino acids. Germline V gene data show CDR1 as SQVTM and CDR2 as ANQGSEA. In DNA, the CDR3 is TGCAGCGTTGTATCCTACTATGGCTACACCTTC. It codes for CSVVSYYGYTF.

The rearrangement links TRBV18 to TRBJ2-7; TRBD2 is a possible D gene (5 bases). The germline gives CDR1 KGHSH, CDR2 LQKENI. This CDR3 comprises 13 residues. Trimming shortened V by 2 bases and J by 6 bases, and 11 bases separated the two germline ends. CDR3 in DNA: TGTGCCAGCTCACCAAGTTCTGCGGGCGAGCAGTACTTC. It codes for CASSPSSAGEQYF.

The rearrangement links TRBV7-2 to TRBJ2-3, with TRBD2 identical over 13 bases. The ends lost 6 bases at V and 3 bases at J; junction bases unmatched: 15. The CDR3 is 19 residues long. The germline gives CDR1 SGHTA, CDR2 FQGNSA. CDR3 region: CASSYSLMTSGRKTDTQYF. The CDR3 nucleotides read TGTGCCAGCAGTTACAGCTTGATGACTAGCGGGAGGAAGACAGATACGCAGTATTTT.

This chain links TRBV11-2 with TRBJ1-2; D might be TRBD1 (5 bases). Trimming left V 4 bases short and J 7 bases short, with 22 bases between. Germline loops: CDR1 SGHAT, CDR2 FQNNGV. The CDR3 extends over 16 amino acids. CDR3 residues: CASSSTQSPYGGGYTF. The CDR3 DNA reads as TGTGCCAGCAGCTCAACACAGTCACCGTACGGGGGTGGCTACACCTTC.

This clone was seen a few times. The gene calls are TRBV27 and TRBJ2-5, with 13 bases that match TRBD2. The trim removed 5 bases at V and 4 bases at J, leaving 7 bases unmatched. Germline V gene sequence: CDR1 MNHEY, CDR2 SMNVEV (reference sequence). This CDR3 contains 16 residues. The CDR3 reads CASSTRTSGSRETQYF. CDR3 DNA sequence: TGTGCCAGCAGTACTCGGACTAGCGGGAGCAGAGAGACCCAGTACTTC.

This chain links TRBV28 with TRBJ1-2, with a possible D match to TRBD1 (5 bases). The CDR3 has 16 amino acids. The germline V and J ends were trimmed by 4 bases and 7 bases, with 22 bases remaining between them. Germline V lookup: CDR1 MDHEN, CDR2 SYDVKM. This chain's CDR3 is CASSSPGRARKGGYTF. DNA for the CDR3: TGTGCCAGCAGTTCCCCCGGCAGGGCCCGAAAGGGTGGCTACACCTTC.

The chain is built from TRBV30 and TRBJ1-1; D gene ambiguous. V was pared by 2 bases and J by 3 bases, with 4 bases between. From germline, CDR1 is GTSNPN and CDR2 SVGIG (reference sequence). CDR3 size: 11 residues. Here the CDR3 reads CAWSSYTEAFF. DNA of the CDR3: TGTGCCTGGAGTTCTTACACTGAAGCTTTCTTT. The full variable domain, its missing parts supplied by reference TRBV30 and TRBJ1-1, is SQTIHQWPATLVQPVGSPLSLECTVEGTSNPNLYWYRQAAGRGLQLLFYSVGIGQISSEVPQNLSASRPQDRQFILSSKKLLLSDSGFYLCAWSSYTEAFFGQGTRLTVV.

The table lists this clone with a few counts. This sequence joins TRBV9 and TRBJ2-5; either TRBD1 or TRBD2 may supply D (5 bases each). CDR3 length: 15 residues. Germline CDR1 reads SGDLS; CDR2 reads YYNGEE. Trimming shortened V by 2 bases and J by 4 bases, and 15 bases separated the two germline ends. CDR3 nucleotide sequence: TGTGCCAGCAGCGTGGACAACGGCCGGGGAGAGACCCAGTACTTC. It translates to CASSVDNGRGETQYF. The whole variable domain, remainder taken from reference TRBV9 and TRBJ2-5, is DSGVTQTPKHLITATGQRVTLRCSPRSGDLSVYWYQQSLDQGLQFLIQYYNGEERAKGNILERFSAQQFPDLHSELNLSSLELGDSALYFCASSVDNGRGETQYFGPGTRLLVL.

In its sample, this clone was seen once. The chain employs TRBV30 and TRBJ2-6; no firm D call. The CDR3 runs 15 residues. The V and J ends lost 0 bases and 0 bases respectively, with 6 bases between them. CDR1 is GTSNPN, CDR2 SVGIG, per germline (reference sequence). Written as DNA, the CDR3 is TGTGCCTGGAGTGTTCGCAGCTCTGGGGCCAACGTCCTGACTTTC. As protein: CAWSVRSSGANVLTF.

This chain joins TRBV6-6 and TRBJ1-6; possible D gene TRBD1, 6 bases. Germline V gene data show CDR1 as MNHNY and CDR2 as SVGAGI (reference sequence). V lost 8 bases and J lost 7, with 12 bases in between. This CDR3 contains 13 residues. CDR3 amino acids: CASRYGQNSPLHF. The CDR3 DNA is TGTGCCAGCCGCTACGGACAGAATTCACCCCTCCACTTT.

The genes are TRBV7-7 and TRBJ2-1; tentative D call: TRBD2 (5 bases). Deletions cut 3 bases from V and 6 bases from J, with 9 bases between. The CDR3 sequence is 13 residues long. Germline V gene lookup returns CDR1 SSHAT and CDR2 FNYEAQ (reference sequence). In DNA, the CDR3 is TGTGCCAGCAGCTTGGCGGGCCTCAATGAGCAGTTCTTC. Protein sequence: CASSLAGLNEQFF.

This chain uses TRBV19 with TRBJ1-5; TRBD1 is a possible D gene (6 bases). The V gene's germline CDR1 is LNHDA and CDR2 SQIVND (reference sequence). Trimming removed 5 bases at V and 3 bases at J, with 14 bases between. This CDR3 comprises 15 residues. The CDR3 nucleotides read TGTGCCAGTAGTCCCCTTGGACAGTTCAATCAGCCCCAGCATTTT. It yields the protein CASSPLGQFNQPQHF.

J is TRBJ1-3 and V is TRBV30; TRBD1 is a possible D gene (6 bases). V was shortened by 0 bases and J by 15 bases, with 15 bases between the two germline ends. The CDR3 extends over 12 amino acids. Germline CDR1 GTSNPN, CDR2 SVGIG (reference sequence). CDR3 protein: CAWSVLGGTPYF. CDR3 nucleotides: TGTGCCTGGAGTGTACTTGGGGGGACACCATATTTT.

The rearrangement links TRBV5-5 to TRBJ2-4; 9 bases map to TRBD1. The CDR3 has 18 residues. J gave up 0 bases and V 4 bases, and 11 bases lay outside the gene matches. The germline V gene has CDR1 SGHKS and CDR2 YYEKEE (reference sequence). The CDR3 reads CASSQLYRDRVAKNIQYF. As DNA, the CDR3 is TGTGCCAGCAGCCAACTGTACCGGGACAGGGTAGCCAAAAACATTCAGTACTTC.

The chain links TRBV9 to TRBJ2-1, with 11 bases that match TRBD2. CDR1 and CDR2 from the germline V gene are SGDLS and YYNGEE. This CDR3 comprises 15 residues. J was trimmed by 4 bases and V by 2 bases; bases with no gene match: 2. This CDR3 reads CASSVIAGGYNEQFF. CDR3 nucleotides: TGTGCCAGCAGCGTTATAGCGGGAGGGTACAATGAGCAGTTCTTC.

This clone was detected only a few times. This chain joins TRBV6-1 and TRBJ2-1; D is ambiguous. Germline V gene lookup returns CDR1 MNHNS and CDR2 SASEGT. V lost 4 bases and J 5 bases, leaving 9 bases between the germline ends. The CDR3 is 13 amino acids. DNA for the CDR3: TGTGCCAGCAGTGCTCGGGCGGACAATGAGCAGTTCTTC. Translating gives CASSARADNEQFF.

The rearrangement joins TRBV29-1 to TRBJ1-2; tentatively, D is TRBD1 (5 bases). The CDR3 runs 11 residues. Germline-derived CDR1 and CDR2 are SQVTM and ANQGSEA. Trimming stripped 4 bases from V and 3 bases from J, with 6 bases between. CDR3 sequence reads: CSVGGDYGYTF. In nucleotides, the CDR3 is TGCAGCGTTGGGGGGGACTATGGCTACACCTTC.